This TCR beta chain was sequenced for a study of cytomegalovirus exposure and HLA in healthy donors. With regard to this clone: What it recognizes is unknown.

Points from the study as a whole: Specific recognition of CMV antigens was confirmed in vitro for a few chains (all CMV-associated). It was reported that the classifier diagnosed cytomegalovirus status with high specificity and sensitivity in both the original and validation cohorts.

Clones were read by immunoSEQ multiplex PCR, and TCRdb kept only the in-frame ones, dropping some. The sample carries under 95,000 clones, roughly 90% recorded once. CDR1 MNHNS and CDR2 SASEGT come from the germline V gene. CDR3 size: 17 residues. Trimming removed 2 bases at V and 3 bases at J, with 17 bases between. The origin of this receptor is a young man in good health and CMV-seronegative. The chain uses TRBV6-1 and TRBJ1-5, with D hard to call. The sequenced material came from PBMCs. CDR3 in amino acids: CASSEIMQIGFNQPQHF. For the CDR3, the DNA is TGTGCCAGCAGTGAAATTATGCAGATTGGTTTCAATCAGCCCCAGCATTTT.